This T cell receptor beta chain emerged from a study of OX40 agonist ivuxolimab in advanced cancers. Generated by immunoSEQ multiplex PCR, the TCRdb table keeps only in-frame clones and is missing some. The sample has over 15,000 clones; 65% to 90% are singletons. The sequenced sample was CD4+ or CD8+ T cells sorted from blood, obtained in a trial of the OX40 agonist ivuxolimab. This TCR derives from an adult with an advanced solid tumor such as melanoma, head and neck, liver or kidney cancer.

The CDR3 reads CASSQDGVGAGTQYF. The CDR3 bases are TGCGCCAGCAGCCAAGACGGAGTAGGGGCCGGGACCCAGTACTTC. V usage is TRBV4-3 and J usage is TRBJ2-5; possible D gene TRBD1, 5 bases. The length of the CDR3 is 15 residues. Germline V CDR1 and CDR2: LGHNA, YSLEER. V shed 0 bases and J shed 7 bases, with 15 bases lying between them.